This TCR beta chain was sequenced during a study of beta chain features in type 1 diabetes. Expressed TCRB transcripts were sequenced, since all the RNA that had been isolated was reverse transcribed. Clones were sequenced by immunoSEQ multiplex PCR, and TCRdb holds only the in-frame ones, with some missing. The repertoire holds around 600,000 clones, with 9.5% to 15% as singletons. General study results and limits: Among patients with Type 1 diabetes, TCRB CDR3s were moderately but significantly shorter in every one of the four CD4+ subsets. Here, the possible influence of HLA type (on TCRB rearrangement) remained unresolved.

Concerning this clone: The antigen is not known.

Trimming took 1 base from V and 5 from J; bases not matched to a gene: 6. Germline lookup yields CDR1 SGHNT and CDR2 YYREEE (reference sequence). The CDR3 is 15 residues long. The chain employs TRBV5-4 and TRBJ2-5, with 9 bases identical to TRBD2. Sequences were obtained from naive CD4+ T cells from blood. This clonotype originated in a man aged 25-40 years with type 1 diabetes. CDR3 nucleotide sequence: TGTGCCAGCAGCTTGTCTAGCGGGGTTTTTGAGACCCAGTACTTC. Translation: CASSLSSGVFETQYF.